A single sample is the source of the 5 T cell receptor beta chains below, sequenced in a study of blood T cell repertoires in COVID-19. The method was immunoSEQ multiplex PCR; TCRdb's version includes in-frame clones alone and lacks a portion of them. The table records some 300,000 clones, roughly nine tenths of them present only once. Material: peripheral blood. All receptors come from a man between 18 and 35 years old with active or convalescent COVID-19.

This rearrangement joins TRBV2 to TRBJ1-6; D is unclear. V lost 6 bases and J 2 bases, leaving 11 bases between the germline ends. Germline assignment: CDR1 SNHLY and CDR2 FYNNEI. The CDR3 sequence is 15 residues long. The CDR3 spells CASRGELPYNSPLHF. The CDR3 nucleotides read TGTGCCAGCAGGGGCGAATTACCCTATAATTCACCCCTCCACTTT.

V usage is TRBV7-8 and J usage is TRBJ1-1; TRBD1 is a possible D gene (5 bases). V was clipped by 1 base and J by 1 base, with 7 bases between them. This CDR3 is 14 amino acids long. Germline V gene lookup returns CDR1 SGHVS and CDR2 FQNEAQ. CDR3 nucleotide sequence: TGTGCCAGCAGCTTAGGCGGGACGAACACTGAAGCTTTCTTT. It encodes CASSLGGTNTEAFF.

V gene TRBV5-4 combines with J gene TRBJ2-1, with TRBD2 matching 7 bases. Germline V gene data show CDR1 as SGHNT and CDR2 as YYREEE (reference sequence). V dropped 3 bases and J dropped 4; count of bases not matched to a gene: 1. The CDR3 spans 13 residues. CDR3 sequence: CASSWTSYNEQFF. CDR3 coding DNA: TGTGCCAGCAGCTGGACTAGTTACAATGAGCAGTTCTTC.

The CDR3 nucleotides read TGTGCCAGCAGTCTGCAGGGGAACACTGAAGCTTTCTTT. This gives the protein CASSLQGNTEAFF. V is TRBV6-2 or TRBV6-3 and J is TRBJ1-1; TRBD1 might be the D (5 bases). Trimming stripped 5 bases from V and 1 base from J, with 8 bases between. The germline gives CDR1 MNHEY, CDR2 SVGEGT. CDR3 size: 13 residues.

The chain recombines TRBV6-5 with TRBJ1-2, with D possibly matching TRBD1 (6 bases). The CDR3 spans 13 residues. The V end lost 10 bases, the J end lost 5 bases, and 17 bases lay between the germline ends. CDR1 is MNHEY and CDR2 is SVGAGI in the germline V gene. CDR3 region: CATSRGGWYGYTF. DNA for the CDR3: TGTGCCACCTCTCGGGGGGGCTGGTATGGCTACACCTTC.